Following are 28 T cell receptor beta chains from one sample sequenced in a study of blood T cells in healthy people across ages. Combining a sample-barcoded 5' primer with a J-beta primer mix, a second PCR ran for about 7 to 11 cycles. TCRdb itself ran the 5' RACE reads through MiXCR, one entry per CDR3 protein. The data hold over 600,000 distinct CDR3 sequences, with roughly 41% observed a single time. Specimen: blood. The receptors originated from a man older than 75 in good health.

The rearrangement links TRBV20-1 to TRBJ1-1; no firm D call. In germline, CDR1 is DFQATT, CDR2 SNEGSKA (reference sequence). The CDR3 sequence is 13 residues long. V was shortened by 1 base and J by 8 bases, with 14 bases between the two germline ends. CDR3 in DNA: TGCAGTGCTAGAGTCGGGGAGGCAGGAGAAGCTTTCTTT. Residues: CSARVGEAGEAFF.

The J gene is TRBJ2-7, the V gene TRBV20-1; tentatively, D is TRBD2 (6 bases). Germline V gene data show CDR1 as DFQATT and CDR2 as SNEGSKA (reference sequence). The CDR3 covers 13 residues. The V gene lost 0 bases and the J gene lost 3 bases, with 9 bases spanning the gap. CDR3 sequence (DNA): TGCAGTGCTAGAGATCTGGGGGGCTACGAGCAGTACTTC. Amino acid sequence: CSARDLGGYEQYF.

In its sample, this clonotype was seen many times. The DNA for the CDR3 is TGTGCCAGCAGCTTAGCTAGCGGGGTTACCTACGAGCAGTACTTC. This encodes CASSLASGVTYEQYF. This rearrangement joins TRBV7-2 to TRBJ2-7; 8 bases map to TRBD2. The V gene end was trimmed by 0 bases and the J gene end by 2 bases; junction bases not matched to a gene: 3. The CDR3 contains 15 residues. CDR1 is SGHTA, CDR2 FQGNSA, per germline.

This clonotype was seen a few times. V gene TRBV5-1 combines with J gene TRBJ2-2, with D tentatively TRBD2 (6 bases). Trimming took 1 base from V and 6 from J, leaving 22 bases between them. Germline values: CDR1 SGHRS, CDR2 YFSETQ. The CDR3 contains 18 residues. CDR3: CASSLNAAGTSGAGELFF. The CDR3 nucleotides are TGCGCCAGCAGCTTGAATGCTGCCGGGACTTCGGGCGCCGGGGAGCTGTTTTTT.

The chain joins TRBV5-1 to TRBJ2-5; TRBD1 is a possible D gene (6 bases). The end of the DNA aligns better with TRBJ2-7, so the J call may be wrong. The CDR3 covers 19 residues. Germline assignment: CDR1 SGHRS and CDR2 YFSETQ. The CDR3 DNA is TGCGCCAGCAGCTTGCGTCGTTCTATGACAGGAGGCAGCTCCTACGAGCAGTACTTC. Its translation is CASSLRRSMTGGSSYEQYF.

The gene calls are TRBV3-1 and TRBJ2-7; perhaps D is TRBD1 or TRBD2 (5 bases each). There are 14 residues in the CDR3. The germline V gene encodes CDR1 LGHDT and CDR2 YNNKEL (reference sequence). V lost 3 bases and J lost 4, with 13 bases in between. CDR3 sequence: CASSHRDRWYEQYF. For the CDR3, the DNA is TGTGCCAGCAGCCACCGGGACCGGTGGTACGAGCAGTACTTC.

This clonotype was counted a few times. The rearrangement joins TRBV5-1 to TRBJ2-5, with 8 positions matching TRBD2. Germline V CDR1 and CDR2: SGHRS, YFSETQ. V was clipped by 4 bases and J by 0 bases; unmatched bases: 5. The CDR3 sequence is 15 residues long. CDR3 region: CASSLSGAYQETQYF. Here the CDR3 DNA reads TGCGCCAGCAGCCTTAGCGGGGCGTACCAAGAGACCCAGTACTTC.

This clonotype has only a few counts. The rearrangement links TRBV20-1 to TRBJ2-3; 8 bases are a match to TRBD1. V was pared by 4 bases and J by 4 bases, with 10 bases of the junction left unmatched. The germline CDR1 and CDR2 sequences are DFQATT and SNEGSKA (reference sequence). This CDR3 has 15 amino acids. CDR3 nucleotides: TGCAGTGCTAATCCCAGGACAGGGATCGCAGATACGCAGTATTTT. Translation gives CSANPRTGIADTQYF.

There are a few counts of this clonotype. The gene calls are TRBV6-1 and TRBJ2-1; 7 bases are a match to TRBD1. Germline V lookup: CDR1 MNHNS, CDR2 SASEGT. The CDR3 sequence is 15 residues long. Losses at the gene ends were 6 bases for V and 1 base for J; bases not matched to a gene: 6. The chain's CDR3 is CASRKQGTSYNEQFF. The DNA of the CDR3 is TGTGCCAGCAGGAAACAGGGGACATCCTACAATGAGCAGTTCTTC.

J is TRBJ2-3 and V is TRBV24-1; possibly TRBD2 for D (5 bases). CDR1 and CDR2 from the germline V gene are KGHDR and SFDVKD. The CDR3 runs to 15 residues. V gave up 5 bases and J gave up 3 bases, with 14 bases separating them. CDR3 DNA sequence: TGTGCCACCAGTGGTGTCCCCGGGGAGACAGATACGCAGTATTTT. Protein sequence: CATSGVPGETDTQYF.

In its sample, this clonotype was seen a few times. The rearrangement links TRBV3-1 to TRBJ2-7; TRBD2 aligns across 9 bases. The CDR3 extends over 17 amino acids. V lost 4 bases, J lost 3 bases, and 13 bases stayed unmatched. Germline V gene sequence: CDR1 LGHDT, CDR2 YNNKEL (reference sequence). The CDR3 DNA sequence: TGTGCCAGCAGCCGCGTATCGGGACTAGCCACAATCTACGAGCAGTACTTC. It is translated as CASSRVSGLATIYEQYF.

V usage is TRBV10-1 and J usage is TRBJ2-1; 10 bases agree with TRBD1. V shed 8 bases and J 6 bases; nucleotides not matched to a gene: 7. Germline V CDR1 and CDR2: WNHNN, SYGVQD (reference sequence). The CDR3 has 14 amino acids. The CDR3 protein is CASGSRTGGNEQFF. The CDR3 nucleotides are TGCGCCAGCGGATCCAGGACAGGGGGCAATGAGCAGTTCTTC.

There are many counts of this clonotype. V and J are TRBV7-3 and TRBJ1-1; the D gene is possibly TRBD1 (6 bases). Germline lookup yields CDR1 SGHTA and CDR2 FQGTGA. The V gene lost 5 bases and the J gene lost 0 bases, with 13 bases spanning the gap. The CDR3 sequence is 15 residues long. CDR3 amino acids: CASSEQGGVNTEAFF. The CDR3 bases are TGTGCCAGCAGCGAACAAGGGGGGGTGAACACTGAAGCTTTCTTT.

CDR3 bases: TGTGCCAGCAGTTATGACCCTCGGGCAGGGGGAAACAATGAGCAGTTCTTC. It encodes CASSYDPRAGGNNEQFF. The chain recombines TRBV7-2 with TRBJ2-1; 7 bases are shared with TRBD1. The CDR3 consists of 17 residues. Germline CDR1 reads SGHTA; CDR2 reads FQGNSA. The ends lost 6 bases at V and 5 bases at J; junction bases unmatched: 16.

The rearrangement joins TRBV28 to TRBJ1-2, with 8 bases identical to TRBD1. Germline V CDR1 and CDR2: MDHEN, SYDVKM. The CDR3 runs 16 residues. V shed 4 bases, J shed 5 bases, and the junction held 12 bases outside the gene matches. In DNA, the CDR3 is TGTGCCAGCAGTTCGAGTCCCGGGACAGGAAGATATGGCTACACCTTC. Its translation: CASSSSPGTGRYGYTF.

The chain joins TRBV20-1 to TRBJ2-3; perhaps TRBD1 as D (6 bases). CDR1 and CDR2 from the germline V gene are DFQATT and SNEGSKA (reference sequence). The CDR3 spans 11 residues. V shed 6 bases and J shed 6 bases, with 10 bases lying between them. In nucleotides, the CDR3 is TGCAGTGCCCCTGACAGGGATACGCAGTATTTT. Its protein is CSAPDRDTQYF.

The chain is built from TRBV28 and TRBJ2-7, with D perhaps TRBD1 or TRBD2 (7 bases each). Germline V CDR1 and CDR2: MDHEN, SYDVKM. Trimming stripped 6 bases from V and 4 bases from J, with 19 bases between. CDR3 length: 15 amino acids. The chain's CDR3 is CASRTGLGREYEQYF. CDR3 nucleotide sequence: TGTGCCAGCAGGACAGGGTTGGGGCGGGAGTACGAGCAGTACTTC.

The chain employs TRBV29-1 and TRBJ1-4; 9 bases match TRBD1. V lost 6 bases, J lost 3 bases, and 2 bases stayed unmatched. Germline V gene data show CDR1 as SQVTM and CDR2 as ANQGSEA. CDR3 length: 13 amino acids. CDR3 in amino acids: CSVRDRANEKLFF. CDR3 in DNA: TGCAGCGTCCGGGACAGGGCTAATGAAAAACTGTTTTTT.

The sample holds many counts of this clonotype. V and J are TRBV10-1 and TRBJ2-5, with TRBD2 as a possible D gene (5 bases). This CDR3 region has 15 residues. V was cut by 3 bases and J by 5 bases, with 16 bases left in between. CDR1 is WNHNN, CDR2 SYGVQD, per germline (reference sequence). The CDR3 DNA sequence: TGCGCCAGCAGTGAAGGAGCGGCCATGGTGGAGACCCAGTACTTC. It translates to CASSEGAAMVETQYF.

This chain connects TRBV11-3 to TRBJ2-1; D unclear. CDR3 length: 14 amino acids. Germline CDR1 is SGHNT and CDR2 is YENEEA. V lost 5 bases, J lost 9 bases, and 17 bases lay in between. CDR3 sequence: CASSVGGPNGEQFF. The CDR3 region has the DNA TGTGCCAGCAGCGTAGGCGGACCTAATGGTGAGCAGTTCTTC. Full variable domain (remainder filled in from reference TRBV11-3 and TRBJ2-1): EAGVVQSPRYKIIEKKQPVAFWCNPISGHNTLYWYLQNLGQGPELLIRYENEEAVDDSQLPKDRFSAERLKGVDSTLKIQPAELGDSAVYLCASSVGGPNGEQFFGPGTRLTVL.

This clonotype has more than one count but fewer than ten. The rearrangement joins TRBV27 to TRBJ2-7; D is perhaps TRBD2 (6 bases). Germline assignment: CDR1 MNHEY and CDR2 SMNVEV (reference sequence). The CDR3 is 15 amino acids. V was trimmed by 8 bases and J by 0 bases, leaving 17 bases between them. The chain's CDR3 is CASASRGTLSYEQYF. The CDR3 bases are TGTGCCAGCGCCTCCCGGGGGACCCTCTCCTACGAGCAGTACTTC.

For this clonotype: A read error may explain this, as a much larger clone is one base away. J is TRBJ2-5 and V is TRBV12-3 or TRBV12-4; D is perhaps TRBD1 (6 bases). The length of the CDR3 is 14 residues. The germline V and J ends were trimmed by 3 bases and 11 bases, with 19 bases remaining between them. The CDR3 loop is CASSFSGRGNEQYF. The CDR3, as DNA: TGTGCCAGCAGTTTCAGCGGTAGGGGGAATGAGCAGTACTTC.

The chain carries TRBV20-1 and TRBJ2-3; maybe TRBD2 (5 bases). The ends were cut back, 3 bases at V and 0 bases at J, with 10 bases in the middle. Germline loops: CDR1 DFQATT, CDR2 SNEGSKA (reference sequence). This CDR3 is built from 14 residues. The CDR3 region has the DNA TGCAGTGCTAGGGGGAGAACTAGCACAGATACGCAGTATTTT. It yields the protein CSARGRTSTDTQYF.

This clonotype was counted only a few times. The CDR3 sequence: CSAKRGNGYTF. The CDR3 nucleotides are TGCAGTGCCAAGAGGGGGAATGGCTACACCTTC. The chain is built from TRBV20-1 and TRBJ1-2, with D possibly TRBD1 on 6 matching bases. This CDR3 spans 11 amino acids. V gave up 6 bases and J gave up 6 bases, with 11 bases separating them. The germline V gene encodes CDR1 DFQATT and CDR2 SNEGSKA (reference sequence).

This clonotype has a handful of counts. This rearrangement joins TRBV4-2 to TRBJ1-1; D is possibly TRBD1 (6 bases). The CDR3 loop spans 16 amino acids. Germline V gene data show CDR1 as LGHNA and CDR2 as YNFKEQ. V lost 4 bases and J 5 bases, leaving 20 bases between the germline ends. CDR3 loop: CASSPLMRGGRTEAFF. The CDR3 coding sequence is TGTGCCAGCAGCCCCCTTATGAGAGGGGGAAGGACTGAAGCTTTCTTT.

Concerning this clonotype: One end of the junction fails to match germline, which may point to a read error. The chain carries TRBV4-3 and TRBJ1-1; the D gene is possibly TRBD1 (6 bases). The CDR3 is 13 residues long. CDR1 and CDR2 (germline): LGHNA, YSLEER. The CDR3 reads CTSSQQEGAEAFF. CDR3 bases: TGCACCAGCAGCCAACAAGAGGGGGCTGAAGCTTTCTTT.

About this clonotype itself: At one boundary the junction diverges from the germline segment, which might be a read error. The chain recombines TRBV20-1 with TRBJ1-6; TRBD1 matches at 10 bases. CDR1 and CDR2 (germline): DFQATT, SNEGSKA (reference sequence). The CDR3 has 14 residues. The CDR3 loop is CSASPGTGASPPHF. CDR3 sequence (DNA): TGCAGTGCCAGCCCCGGGACAGGGGCTTCACCCCCCCACTTT.

The chain employs TRBV21-1 and TRBJ2-5; the DNA was not used to check the table's D call, TRBD2. TRBV21-1 counts as a pseudogene. This CDR3 spans 14 amino acids. CDR3 loop: CASSMTSGKETQYF. In DNA form, the CDR3 reads TGTGCCAGCAGCATGACTAGCGGAAAAGAGACCCAGTACTTC.